This is a list of T cell receptor beta chains from one sample in a study of CD8+ T cells in alopecia areata. Method: immunoSEQ multiplex PCR; TCRdb's copy keeps in-frame clones and lacks some. This table holds roughly 100,000 clones, under 70% found once. The sequencing here drew on CD8+ T cells sorted from blood, taken at week 4, from a patient treated with tofacitinib. All receptors come from a human donor with alopecia areata. The CDR3 runs from the conserved cysteine through the conserved F or W. The D gene is left open where the match is weak. The listing skips clone size in some rows; elsewhere it reads once, few, many or a size class.

TRBV2	-	TRBJ2-5	-	TGTGCCAGCAGCTCCGAATCTCCTCAAGAGACCCAGTACTTC	CASSSESPQETQYF
TRBV4-1	-	TRBJ2-1	TRBD2	TGCGCCAGCAGCCAAGAGTGGGCTCGGCGGGGGGAAAGCTCCTACAATGAGCAGTTCTTC	CASSQEWARRGESSYNEQFF
TRBV19	-	TRBJ2-7	-	TGTGCCAGTAGTGATCAGGGGATCCCCTACGAGCAGTACTTC	CASSDQGIPYEQYF
TRBV4-3	-	TRBJ1-1	TRBD1	TGCGCCAGCAGCCTACAGGGGGAAGACACTGAAGCTTTCTTT	CASSLQGEDTEAFF
TRBV7-2	-	TRBJ2-2	TRBD1	TGTGCCAGCAGCCCAGTACAGGGGGCGGGCACCGGGGAGCTGTTTTTT	CASSPVQGAGTGELFF
TRBV4-3	few	TRBJ1-1	TRBD1	TGCGCCAGCAGGGACAGGGGAACTGAAGCTTTCTTT	CASRDRGTEAFF
TRBV29-1	few	TRBJ2-7	-	TGCAGCGCTACAGGAGCCTACGAGCAGTACTTC	CSATGAYEQYF
TRBV7-2	-	TRBJ2-7	TRBD2	TGTGCCAGCAGCTTAGTGGCGGGAGGCGTGTACGAGCAGTACTTC	CASSLVAGGVYEQYF
TRBV13	few	TRBJ2-3	TRBD2	TGTGCCAGCAGCTTAGGCCTAGCGGGGGACAGCACAGATACGCAGTATTTT	CASSLGLAGDSTDTQYF
TRBV18	-	TRBJ2-7	-	TGTGCCAGCTCACCGAGGGGGAGGGAGCAGTACTTC	CASSPRGREQYF
TRBV29-1	few	TRBJ1-4	TRBD1	TGCAGCGTTGATAACCCCGGGACAGGGTCGGTCGGTGAAAAACTGTTTTTT	CSVDNPGTGSVGEKLFF
TRBV27	-	TRBJ2-6	-	TGTGCCAGCAGTTGGCTGGGGAACTCTGGGGCCAACGTCCTGACTTTC	CASSWLGNSGANVLTF
TRBV7-2	once	TRBJ2-3	-	TGTGCCAGCAGCTTAGCGCGTGGTCTTGGCACAGATACGCAGTATTTT	CASSLARGLGTDTQYF
TRBV29-1	-	TRBJ2-7	TRBD1	TGCAGCGTTAATACAGGGGTTAGGAACGAGCAGTACTTC	CSVNTGVRNEQYF
TRBV5-6	few	TRBJ2-3	-	TGTGCCAGCAGCTACCGCACGGAGTCCGTCTCAGATACGCAGTATTTT	CASSYRTESVSDTQYF
TRBV29-1	-	TRBJ2-3	TRBD2	TGCAGCACACTAGCGGGAGGAACAGATACGCAGTATTTT	CSTLAGGTDTQYF
TRBV25-1	-	TRBJ2-7	TRBD1	TGTGCCAGCAGCTACGGGACAGCTACCTACGAGCAGTACTTC	CASSYGTATYEQYF
TRBV29-1	-	TRBJ2-1	-	TGCAGCGTTTTTTTTGTCGGGAGCTACAATGAGCAGTTCTTC	CSVFFVGSYNEQFF
TRBV5-1	few	TRBJ1-1	-	TGCGCCAGCAGCTTGGCCCCGGGGCCTCTTGAAGCTTTCTTT	CASSLAPGPLEAFF
TRBV29-1	once	TRBJ2-5	-	TGCAGCGTTTGGGCAGGGGCGTACCAAGAGACCCAGTACTTC	CSVWAGAYQETQYF
TRBV6-1	-	TRBJ2-6	-	TGTGCCAGCAGTGGGGGTAGAGCGGTCGCTGGGGCCAACGTCCTGACTTTC	CASSGGRAVAGANVLTF
TRBV6-1	-	TRBJ1-5	-	TGTGCCAGCAGTGATACCGGGCTCCATCAGCCCCAGCATTTT	CASSDTGLHQPQHF
TRBV6-5	-	TRBJ2-3	-	TGTGCCAGCAGTGACGGGGTTGGCGCAGATACGCAGTATTTT	CASSDGVGADTQYF
TRBV4-2	-	TRBJ2-2	-	TGTGCCAGCAGCCAGGTTACCGGGGAGCTGTTTTTT	CASSQVTGELFF
TRBV5-1	-	TRBJ2-1	TRBD1	TGCGCCAGCAGCTTGGCCCCGACAGGGATAGAGAATGAGCAGTTCTTC	CASSLAPTGIENEQFF
TRBV5-1	-	TRBJ1-1	TRBD1	TGCGCCAGCAGCTTGTACAGGGGAGTGGCTGAAGCTTTCTTT	CASSLYRGVAEAFF
TRBV29-1	-	TRBJ2-1	TRBD1	TGCAGCGTATTGTTTGGGACAGGGGTATACAATGAGCAGTTCTTC	CSVLFGTGVYNEQFF
TRBV29-1	few	TRBJ1-2	-	TGCAGCGCACAGACAGCGAAAGGCTACACCTTC	CSAQTAKGYTF
TRBV30	-	TRBJ1-1	-	TGTGCCTGGAGTTACTATTCTGAAGCTTTCTTT	CAWSYYSEAFF
TRBV6-5	once	TRBJ1-1	-	TGTGCCAGCAGTTACGGTCAGGGGACTGAAGCTTTCTTT	CASSYGQGTEAFF
TRBV5-6	-	TRBJ1-1	-	TGTGCCAGCAGCCTCGGCACTGAAGCTTTCTTT	CASSLGTEAFF
TRBV19	-	TRBJ2-5	-	TGTGCCAGTAGTAAAACCGGCGGACAAGAGACCCAGTACTTC	CASSKTGGQETQYF
TRBV5-1	-	TRBJ1-1	TRBD1	TGCGCCAGCAGCTCCGGACAGGGTCCCACTGAAGCTTTCTTT	CASSSGQGPTEAFF
TRBV30	-	TRBJ1-5	TRBD1	TGTGCCTGGAGTGTGGGACAGAGCAATCAGCCCCAGCATTTT	CAWSVGQSNQPQHF
TRBV7-9	-	TRBJ2-2	-	TGTGCCAGCAGCTTAGAGGGAACACAGACCGGGGAGCTGTTTTTT	CASSLEGTQTGELFF
TRBV7-6	-	TRBJ2-7	TRBD1	TGTGCCAGCAGCTTAGGGGGACAGCCGAACTCCTACGAGCAGTACTTC	CASSLGGQPNSYEQYF
TRBV14	once	TRBJ2-5	TRBD1	TGTGCCAGCACCCCGCGGGACAGGGAGACCCAGTACTTC	CASTPRDRETQYF
TRBV4-3	once	TRBJ2-7	-	TGCGCCAGCAGCCAAGAAGCCAGGACGGTATCCTACGAGCAGTACTTC	CASSQEARTVSYEQYF
TRBV29-1	-	TRBJ2-3	TRBD1	TGCAGCGATGGGGGACAGAGCACAGATACGCAGTATTTT	CSDGGQSTDTQYF
TRBV27	-	TRBJ1-4	-	TGTGCCAGCAGTTTAACCGGGGTTCAGGCTAATGAAAAACTGTTTTTT	CASSLTGVQANEKLFF
TRBV29-1	-	TRBJ2-3	-	TGCAGCGTTGAAGATTCGGGGGTGGCAGGGGATTGGCGGTATTTT	CSVEDSGVAGDWRYF
TRBV4-1	few	TRBJ2-7	-	TGCGCCAGCAGCCAAGCCCTACGCTACGAGCAGTACTTC	CASSQALRYEQYF
TRBV12-5	-	TRBJ2-4	TRBD2	TGTGCTAGTGGTTTGCCGGAAAGGGGACTAGCGGAACGTAGGGCCAAAAACATTCAGTACTTC	CASGLPERGLAERRAKNIQYF
TRBV2	-	TRBJ2-5	-	TGTGCCAGCTATGTAGCGGAGCAAGAGACCCAGTACTTC	CASYVAEQETQYF
TRBV6-5	-	TRBJ1-2	TRBD1	TGTGCCAGCAGTTCCGGACAGGGGGCTCTCTATGGCTACACCTTC	CASSSGQGALYGYTF
TRBV5-1	few	TRBJ2-3	-	TGCGCCAGCAGCGGACTGCGTCAGGGAGGCGGCACAGATACGCAGTATTTT	CASSGLRQGGGTDTQYF
TRBV2	-	TRBJ2-3	TRBD2	TGTGCCAGCAGTGAACTAGCGGGAGACCCCACAGATACGCAGTATTTT	CASSELAGDPTDTQYF
TRBV27	-	TRBJ2-7	-	TGTGCCAGCAGTTTTGGAAACGAGCAGTACTTC	CASSFGNEQYF
TRBV4-1	-	TRBJ1-2	TRBD1	TGCGCCAGCAGCCAAGAAACCACCGGGACAGCTTTTCGTGGCTACACCTTC	CASSQETTGTAFRGYTF
TRBV6-1	-	TRBJ1-1	-	TGTGCCAGCAGTGAAGCGAGTGACTCCGCGAGCACTGAAGCTTTCTTT	CASSEASDSASTEAFF